The entry below describes one T cell receptor beta chain. Its specificity is not known. This CDR3 region has 16 residues. Germline CDR1 and CDR2: SGHRS and YFSETQ. V shed 3 bases and J 2 bases; nucleotides not matched to a gene: 6. Profiled with immunoSEQ multiplex PCR; TCRdb holds only in-frame clones, not every one. The sample yields 70,000 to 95,000 clones, roughly 87% seen once. These data come from a study of OX40 agonist ivuxolimab in advanced cancers. The study, taken as a whole, reports: Compared with others, partial responders at 0.1-3.0 mg/kg displayed clonal expansion among the lowest. Still undetermined is the antigen specificity of the expanded peripheral T cells.

V is TRBV5-1 and J is TRBJ2-1; 9 bases fit TRBD2. This clonotype was obtained from an adult with an advanced solid tumor such as melanoma, head and neck, liver or kidney cancer. The sample consisted of CD4+ or CD8+ T cells sorted from blood, taken in a trial of the OX40 agonist ivuxolimab. The CDR3 sequence: CASSSLAGTTYNEQFF. The CDR3 nucleotides are TGCGCCAGCAGCTCCCTAGCGGGGACCACCTACAATGAGCAGTTCTTC.